The 29 T cell receptor beta chains presented below share a single source sample, sequenced in a study of T cells after yellow fever vaccination. TCRdb called the 5' RACE reads again in MiXCR, with one record for every CDR3 protein. The data hold about 170,000 distinct CDR3 sequences, with approximately 9.9% observed a single time. The sequencing used CD8+ T cells sorted from PBMCs, collected 15 days after the yellow fever booster vaccination. Source of these receptors: a man between 18 and 29 years old who received the YFV17D yellow fever vaccine.

The CDR3 sequence: CASSESSWGNEQFF. For the CDR3, the DNA is TGCGCCAGCAGTGAAAGCTCATGGGGCAATGAGCAGTTCTTC. This sequence joins TRBV10-2 and TRBJ2-1; D not certain. The CDR3 runs to 14 residues. V gave up 3 bases and J gave up 6 bases, with 12 bases separating them. In germline, CDR1 is WSHSY, CDR2 SAAADI.

J is TRBJ1-1 and V is TRBV4-1, with 8 bases matching TRBD1. The CDR3 extends over 17 amino acids. CDR1 and CDR2 (germline): MGHRA, YSYEKL. V was clipped by 4 bases and J by 1 base; unmatched bases: 11. In DNA, the CDR3 is TGCGCCAGCAGCCCATATGACTCCGGGACAGGGAACACTGAAGCTTTCTTT. Translating gives CASSPYDSGTGNTEAFF.

This clonotype was seen more than once but under ten times. The V and J genes are TRBV29-1 and TRBJ2-5; D is perhaps TRBD2 (6 bases). The CDR3 consists of 12 residues. The ends were cut back, 4 bases at V and 5 bases at J, with 11 bases in the middle. Germline V gene lookup returns CDR1 SQVTM and CDR2 ANQGSEA. The CDR3 DNA follows: TGCAGCGTTGGGAGGGGCTGGGAGACCCAGTACTTC. This encodes CSVGRGWETQYF. The variable domain in full, with the rest retrieved from reference TRBV29-1 and TRBJ2-5, is SAVISQKPSRDICQRGTSLTIQCQVDSQVTMMFWYRQQPGQSLTLIATANQGSEATYESGFVIDKFPISRPNLTFSTLTVSNMSPEDSSIYLCSVGRGWETQYFGPGTRLLVL.

This clonotype was detected ten times or more. The rearrangement uses TRBV6-4 and TRBJ2-3; 12 bases agree with TRBD2. The V gene's germline CDR1 is MRHNA and CDR2 SNTAGT. There are 15 residues in the CDR3. Unmatched junction bases numbered 4, after V lost 5 bases and J lost 4 bases. CDR3 nucleotide sequence: TGTGCCAGCAGTTCAGGACTAGCGGGGTCAGATACGCAGTATTTT. This sequence encodes CASSSGLAGSDTQYF.

This clonotype was observed a few times. This chain connects TRBV4-1 to TRBJ1-2; D gene unclear. Trimming stripped 2 bases from V and 0 bases from J, with 13 bases between. The V gene's germline CDR1 is MGHRA and CDR2 YSYEKL. The CDR3 runs 16 residues. The CDR3 nucleotides read TGCGCCAGCAGCCAAAAGGCAGAGAAGCCTAACTATGGCTACACCTTC. It is translated as CASSQKAEKPNYGYTF.

This clonotype appeared a few times. The CDR3 DNA reads TGTGCCAGCAGCTTAATCTTTCAAGGGCCCTACAATGAGCAGTTCTTC. Translated, it gives CASSLIFQGPYNEQFF. The rearrangement joins TRBV7-9 to TRBJ2-1; D remains unclear. The CDR3 extends over 16 amino acids. The germline gives CDR1 SEHNR, CDR2 FQNEAQ (reference sequence). Trimming took off 2 bases at V and 2 bases at J, with 13 bases between the two ends.

The chain carries TRBV11-2 and TRBJ2-5, with a tentative D call TRBD2 (6 bases). CDR3 length: 21 amino acids. V dropped 3 bases and J dropped 4 bases, with 33 bases sitting between them. CDR1 is SGHAT, CDR2 FQNNGV, per germline. CDR3 sequence: CASSFVGPWLYRQGGGETQYF. In nucleotides, the CDR3 is TGTGCCAGCAGCTTTGTAGGGCCCTGGTTGTATCGGCAGGGAGGCGGAGAGACCCAGTACTTC.

The chain employs TRBV27 and TRBJ2-7; 11 bases map to TRBD1. Per the germline V gene, CDR1 is MNHEY and CDR2 is SMNVEV (reference sequence). Trimming removed 6 bases from V and 2 bases from J; junction bases left unmatched: 6. The CDR3 length is 15 residues. CDR3: CASSLGQGGPYEQYF. The CDR3 nucleotides are TGTGCCAGCAGCCTGGGACAGGGGGGACCCTACGAGCAGTACTTC.

J is TRBJ2-6 and V is TRBV4-1; D ambiguous. The CDR3 has 15 amino acids. Trimming pared 2 bases from V and 0 bases from J, leaving 5 bases between. Germline-derived CDR1 and CDR2 are MGHRA and YSYEKL. The CDR3 reads CASSQRPSGANVLTF. The CDR3 coding sequence is TGCGCCAGCAGCCAAAGACCCTCTGGGGCCAACGTCCTGACTTTC.

This sequence joins TRBV27 and TRBJ2-7; D is possibly TRBD1 (6 bases). Trimming removed 2 bases at V and 6 bases at J, with 11 bases between. This CDR3 is built from 13 residues. Per germline, CDR1 MNHEY and CDR2 SMNVEV (reference sequence). CDR3 sequence: CASSLHRAGEQYV. As DNA, the CDR3 is TGTGCCAGCAGTTTACACAGGGCGGGCGAGCAGTACGTC.

The gene calls are TRBV7-6 and TRBJ1-1; 7 bases are a match to TRBD1. CDR1 and CDR2 from the germline V gene are SGHVS and FNYEAQ. The V segment lost 8 bases and the J segment 2 bases; nucleotides outside the gene matches: 5. The CDR3 consists of 13 residues. CDR3 region: CASRQGVNTEAFF. In DNA, the CDR3 is TGTGCCAGCCGACAGGGTGTAAACACTGAAGCTTTCTTT.

The sample holds many counts of this clonotype. The chain is built from TRBV6-6 and TRBJ1-1; TRBD1 might be the D (5 bases). CDR1 MNHNY and CDR2 SVGAGI come from the germline V gene (reference sequence). V dropped 9 bases and J dropped 3 bases, with 11 bases sitting between them. The CDR3 contains 12 residues. The CDR3 loop reads CASTGGYTEAFF. CDR3 sequence (DNA): TGTGCCAGTACAGGCGGATACACTGAAGCTTTCTTT.

The chain employs TRBV7-9 and TRBJ1-2; 12 bases line up with TRBD1. V lost 1 base and J lost 8; bases outside the gene matches: 5. Germline CDR1 SEHNR, CDR2 FQNEAQ (reference sequence). The CDR3 is 15 amino acids. CDR3 nucleotides: TGTGCCAGCAGCTTAGGGGGACAGGGGGCTGTCGGCTACACCTTC. Encoded protein: CASSLGGQGAVGYTF.

This chain links TRBV20-1 with TRBJ1-1, with unresolved D. Germline CDR1 reads DFQATT; CDR2 reads SNEGSKA (reference sequence). This CDR3 is 13 amino acids long. With 0 bases removed from V and 8 bases from J, the gap between germline ends came to 13 bases. For the CDR3, the DNA is TGCAGTGCTAGAGATCCATCTCTAGGGGAAGCTTTCTTT. It is translated as CSARDPSLGEAFF.

This clonotype was counted only a few times. The chain's CDR3 is CASSEALGYSQPQHF. CDR3 in DNA: TGTGCCAGCAGTGAAGCGCTTGGGTACAGTCAGCCCCAGCATTTT. The J gene is TRBJ1-5, the V gene TRBV6-1, with unresolved D. Germline V gene sequence: CDR1 MNHNS, CDR2 SASEGT. The length of the CDR3 is 15 residues. V gave up 0 bases and J gave up 6 bases, with 12 bases separating them.

The CDR3 nucleotides read TGTGCCAGCAGTTTGGGACAGGGGACAATGCAAGATACGCAGTATTTT. The encoded protein is CASSLGQGTMQDTQYF. This rearrangement joins TRBV12-3 or TRBV12-4 to TRBJ2-3, with TRBD1 identical over 10 bases. V shed 3 bases and J 5 bases; nucleotides not matched to a gene: 8. The CDR3 runs 16 residues.

The chain is built from TRBV7-8 and TRBJ1-6; maybe TRBD1 (5 bases). The CDR3 loop spans 14 amino acids. Trimming stripped 0 bases from V and 6 bases from J, with 6 bases between. In germline, CDR1 is SGHVS, CDR2 FQNEAQ. The CDR3 region is CASSLAGANSPLHF. The CDR3 DNA reads TGTGCCAGCAGCTTAGCAGGGGCTAATTCACCCCTCCACTTT.

This clonotype was seen a handful of times. In nucleotides, the CDR3 is TGTGCCAGCAGTTTACTCCTGGGGGCAGGACAGCCCCAGCATTTT. It encodes CASSLLLGAGQPQHF. The genes are TRBV6-5 and TRBJ1-5; perhaps TRBD1 as D (6 bases). The CDR3 sequence is 15 residues long. Germline V gives CDR1 MNHEY, CDR2 SVGAGI. Trimming stripped 4 bases from V and 7 bases from J, with 17 bases between.

Many counts were recorded for this clonotype. The V and J genes are TRBV7-8 and TRBJ2-3; no clear D. The CDR3 has 14 amino acids. V gave up 2 bases and J gave up 0 bases, with 6 bases separating them. Germline V gives CDR1 SGHVS, CDR2 FQNEAQ. CDR3 in DNA: TGTGCCAGCAGCTTACTGGGGAGCACAGATACGCAGTATTTT. Its protein is CASSLLGSTDTQYF.

The chain uses TRBV29-1 and TRBJ1-2; 10 bases map to TRBD1. Germline V gene data show CDR1 as SQVTM and CDR2 as ANQGSEA. V was pared by 6 bases and J by 4 bases, with 5 bases of the junction left unmatched. The CDR3 runs to 13 residues. This CDR3 is CSVRQGASYGYTF. CDR3 DNA: TGCAGCGTACGACAGGGGGCTTCCTATGGCTACACCTTC.

This rearrangement joins TRBV10-3 to TRBJ1-1, with 8 nucleotides matching TRBD1. The ends lost 5 bases at V and 5 bases at J; junction bases unmatched: 7. CDR1 ENHRY and CDR2 SYGVKD come from the germline V gene. This CDR3 spans 14 amino acids. CDR3 residues: CAISPQGAGTEAFF. DNA for the CDR3: TGTGCCATCAGTCCTCAGGGGGCAGGGACTGAAGCTTTCTTT.

This clonotype was seen a few times. The gene calls are TRBV7-2 and TRBJ1-3; D gene uncertain. The CDR3 loop spans 15 amino acids. V lost 1 base and J lost 3, with 10 bases in between. CDR1 is SGHTA and CDR2 is FQGNSA in the germline V gene. This chain's CDR3 is CASSLDLGYGNTIYF. The CDR3 coding sequence is TGTGCCAGCAGCTTAGACCTGGGGTATGGAAACACCATATATTTT.

The rearrangement links TRBV21-1 to TRBJ1-5; the table calls TRBD1, which could not be checked here. TRBV21-1 is a listed pseudogene. The CDR3 contains 20 residues. CDR3 loop: CASSTPAIYRDNYSNQPQHF. Here the CDR3 DNA reads TGTGCCAGCAGCACCCCTGCTATTTACAGGGACAACTATAGCAATCAGCCCCAGCATTTT.

There are a few counts of this clonotype. J is TRBJ2-1 and V is TRBV6-2 or TRBV6-3; 7 nucleotides align to TRBD2. V gave up 4 bases and J gave up 3 bases; unmatched junction bases: 6. Per germline, CDR1 MNHEY and CDR2 SVGEGT. The CDR3 covers 15 residues. The CDR3 is CASSSASGDYNEQFF. CDR3 nucleotides: TGTGCCAGCAGTTCCGCCAGCGGGGACTACAATGAGCAGTTCTTC.

This clonotype was counted many times. The chain is built from TRBV20-1 and TRBJ1-1; D may be TRBD1 (5 bases). V was trimmed by 3 bases and J by 10 bases, leaving 21 bases between them. This CDR3 region has 14 residues. Germline CDR1 DFQATT, CDR2 SNEGSKA (reference sequence). CDR3 loop: CSARGGEGSLVAFF. The CDR3 DNA follows: TGCAGTGCTAGGGGGGGTGAGGGCTCCCTAGTAGCTTTCTTT.

The V gene is TRBV9, the J gene TRBJ2-3, with D perhaps TRBD1 (6 bases). The CDR3 consists of 13 residues. Germline V gene data show CDR1 as SGDLS and CDR2 as YYNGEE. V was pared by 2 bases and J by 3 bases, with 7 bases between. CDR3 sequence reads: CASSVQGTDTQYF. The CDR3 region has the DNA TGTGCCAGCAGCGTCCAGGGGACAGATACGCAGTATTTT.

The sample holds a few counts of this clonotype. J is TRBJ2-3 and V is TRBV11-2; 7 bases are a match to TRBD2. CDR1 is SGHAT, CDR2 FQNNGV, per germline. The trim removed 2 bases at V and 2 bases at J, leaving 4 bases unmatched. This CDR3 comprises 15 residues. CDR3 sequence reads: CASSLWGGDTDTQYF. DNA of the CDR3: TGTGCCAGCAGCTTATGGGGGGGAGACACAGATACGCAGTATTTT.

This chain connects TRBV11-2 to TRBJ1-1, with D unclear. Trimming cost V 1 base and J 1 base, with 13 bases left between them. There are 16 residues in the CDR3. CDR1 is SGHAT, CDR2 FQNNGV, per germline. CDR3 in DNA: TGTGCCAGCAGCTTAGGTGGAGGGTTAGAGAACACTGAAGCTTTCTTT. It yields the protein CASSLGGGLENTEAFF.

V gene TRBV3-1 combines with J gene TRBJ2-7; D is possibly TRBD1 or TRBD2 (6 bases each). Trimming removed 2 bases from V and 2 bases from J, with 10 bases in between. CDR1 is LGHDT and CDR2 is YNNKEL in the germline V gene (reference sequence). The CDR3 is 14 amino acids. The DNA for the CDR3 is TGTGCCAGCAGCCAACGGGGGCTAACCTACGAGCAGTACTTC. This translates into CASSQRGLTYEQYF.